The subject of this entry is one TCR beta chain. The data were obtained in a study of blood T cell repertoires in COVID-19. Study-wide background: COVID-19 samples from acute and convalescent phases originated in the United States, Italy and Spain. Sample material is recorded as cDNA or gDNA derived from T cells, B-cell-depleted T cells, or PBMCs.

The CDR3 is 15 amino acids. The trim removed 2 bases at V and 0 bases at J, leaving 1 base unmatched. Germline V gene sequence: CDR1 MDHEN, CDR2 SYDVKM. In the authors' methods: Nucleated cell number was recorded as an estimate derived from reference gene primer amplification. The protocol was immunoSEQ multiplex PCR, while the TCRdb copy is restricted to in-frame clones and leaves out a portion. D and trimming were read from the DNA, whereas the V and J calls and clone size are those reported in that table. The sample carries tens of thousands of clones, 80% to 90% recorded once. The chain employs TRBV28 and TRBJ1-5, with TRBD1 matching 7 bases. Material for sequencing was peripheral blood. The TCR was taken from a man in his 70s with active COVID-19. The CDR3: CASSLTGDSNQPQHF. CDR3 in DNA: TGTGCCAGCAGTTTAACAGGGGATAGCAATCAGCCCCAGCATTTT. Full variable domain (missing parts from reference TRBV28 and TRBJ1-5): DVKVTQSSRYLVKRTGEKVFLECVQDMDHENMFWYRQDPGLGLRLIYFSYDVKMKEKGDIPEGYSVSREKKERFSLILESASTNQTSMYLCASSLTGDSNQPQHFGDGTRLSIL.